These 26 T cell receptor beta chains came from one sample sequenced in a study of blood T cell repertoires in COVID-19. The assay was immunoSEQ multiplex PCR, and TCRdb's table has in-frame clones only and misses some. The repertoire holds about 70,000 clones, with approximately 84% as singletons. The sample consisted of peripheral blood. These TCRs come from a human donor in a cohort sampled during active COVID-19.

The chain combines TRBV7-2 with TRBJ2-3; D perhaps matches TRBD2 (7 bases). V was trimmed by 4 bases and J by 3 bases, leaving 20 bases between them. The CDR3 sequence is 17 residues long. CDR1 and CDR2 from the germline V gene are SGHTA and FQGNSA. CDR3 nucleotides: TGTGCCAGCAGCTCCCGCCCGGGGGGCCTGGTAACAGATACGCAGTATTTT. It codes for CASSSRPGGLVTDTQYF. Full variable domain (missing parts from reference TRBV7-2 and TRBJ2-3): GAGVSQSPSNKVTEKGKDVELRCDPISGHTALYWYRQSLGQGLEFLIYFQGNSAPDKSGLPSDRFSAERTGGSVSTLTIQRTQQEDSAVYLCASSSRPGGLVTDTQYFGPGTRLTVL.

The V and J genes are TRBV5-4 and TRBJ2-1; 7 bases are a match to TRBD1. The germline V gene has CDR1 SGHNT and CDR2 YYREEE (reference sequence). Trimming at V came to 1 base and at J to 6 bases, leaving 7 bases not matched to a gene. The CDR3 has 15 amino acids. CDR3 nucleotide sequence: TGTGCCAGCAGCTTGCTAGGGGGCCGGTTCAATGAGCAGTTCTTC. Translating gives CASSLLGGRFNEQFF.

This sequence joins TRBV19 and TRBJ2-7; no definite D call. This CDR3 is 14 amino acids long. V was pared by 3 bases and J by 2 bases, with 11 bases between. Per germline, CDR1 LNHDA and CDR2 SQIVND (reference sequence). CDR3 loop: CASSMGRRTYEQYF. In nucleotides, the CDR3 is TGTGCCAGTAGTATGGGCCGTAGGACCTACGAGCAGTACTTC.

The chain couples TRBV11-2 to TRBJ2-7, with 7 bases matching TRBD1. The CDR3 consists of 17 residues. CDR1 is SGHAT, CDR2 FQNNGV, per germline. V shed 1 base, J shed 1 base, and the junction held 10 bases outside the gene matches. In DNA, the CDR3 is TGTGCCAGCAGCTTAGGTGACAGGGTCCCGGGTTCCTACGAGCAGTACTTC. It is translated as CASSLGDRVPGSYEQYF.

CDR3 DNA sequence: TGTGCCAGCGAGTTTGGACAGACGAACACTGAAGCTTTCTTT. This encodes CASEFGQTNTEAFF. This rearrangement joins TRBV7-2 to TRBJ1-1, with a weak D call TRBD1 (6 bases). Trimming removed 8 bases at V and 1 base at J, with 14 bases between. There are 14 residues in the CDR3. CDR1 is SGHTA and CDR2 is FQGNSA in the germline V gene.

The CDR3 sequence: CASSIGGTFYGYTF. Written as DNA, the CDR3 is TGCGCCAGCAGTATTGGCGGCACCTTCTATGGCTACACCTTC. This rearrangement joins TRBV5-1 to TRBJ1-2; the D is unclear. The CDR3 sequence is 14 residues long. The germline gives CDR1 SGHRS, CDR2 YFSETQ. V was cut by 5 bases and J by 4 bases, with 15 bases left in between.

This clone was seen a few times. The J gene is TRBJ2-2, the V gene TRBV7-3, with D uncertain. This CDR3 comprises 13 residues. Germline V gene data show CDR1 as SGHTA and CDR2 as FQGTGA. V dropped 0 bases and J dropped 4 bases, with 3 bases sitting between them. The CDR3 bases are TGTGCCAGCAGCTTAACTATCACCGGGGAGCTGTTTTTT. It specifies CASSLTITGELFF.

The CDR3 protein is CASSPTGATTSGNTIYF. The CDR3, as DNA: TGTGCCAGCTCACCGACAGGGGCGACAACCTCTGGAAACACCATATATTTT. The chain links TRBV18 to TRBJ1-3, with TRBD1 identical over 8 bases. Germline V gives CDR1 KGHSH, CDR2 LQKENI. The CDR3 extends over 17 amino acids. With V trimmed by 3 bases and J by 0 bases, 7 bases remained unmatched.

The rearrangement uses TRBV6-5 and TRBJ2-2, with 7 positions matching TRBD2. V gave up 2 bases and J gave up 4 bases; unmatched junction bases: 4. CDR3 length: 15 amino acids. CDR1 and CDR2 (germline): MNHEY, SVGAGI. The CDR3: CASSYGGGVTGELFF. CDR3 sequence (DNA): TGTGCCAGCAGTTACGGGGGAGGGGTCACCGGGGAGCTGTTTTTT.

The chain carries TRBV3-1 (or the pseudogene TRBV3-2) and TRBJ1-1; D unclear. The CDR3 totals 13 residues. Germline V gives CDR1 LGHDT, CDR2 YNNKEL (reference sequence). Trimming cost V 0 bases and J 7 bases, with 9 bases left between them. The CDR3 DNA is TGTGCCAGCAGCCAAGATCGACAAGGTGAAGCTTTCTTT. Its protein product is CASSQDRQGEAFF.

This rearrangement joins TRBV27 to TRBJ1-1; D not certain. Germline V gene sequence: CDR1 MNHEY, CDR2 SMNVEV (reference sequence). The CDR3 contains 15 residues. V lost 5 bases, J lost 0 bases, and 13 bases lay in between. CDR3 amino acids: CASSRTPQVNTEAFF. DNA of the CDR3: TGTGCCAGCAGTCGAACCCCACAAGTGAACACTGAAGCTTTCTTT.

This chain joins TRBV11-2 and TRBJ2-3, with 8 bases aligning to TRBD1. Germline CDR1 is SGHAT and CDR2 is FQNNGV. Trimming cost V 3 bases and J 3 bases; bases outside gene matches: 5. CDR3 length: 15 residues. The CDR3 sequence: CASSLAGQGTDTQYF. CDR3 DNA: TGTGCCAGCAGCTTGGCTGGACAGGGTACAGATACGCAGTATTTT. Variable domain in full (rest from reference TRBV11-2 and TRBJ2-3): EAGVAQSPRYKIIEKRQSVAFWCNPISGHATLYWYQQILGQGPKLLIQFQNNGVVDDSQLPKDRFSAERLKGVDSTLKIQPAKLEDSAVYLCASSLAGQGTDTQYFGPGTRLTVL.

The chain is built from TRBV15 and TRBJ2-1, with a weak D call TRBD2 (6 bases). Trimming shortened V by 0 bases and J by 4 bases, and 13 bases separated the two germline ends. This CDR3 has 16 amino acids. CDR1 and CDR2 (germline): LNHNV, YYDKDF (reference sequence). The CDR3 region is CATSREGRGIYNEQFF. CDR3 sequence (DNA): TGTGCCACCAGCAGAGAGGGGCGGGGCATATACAATGAGCAGTTCTTC.

The CDR3 DNA follows: TGTGCCAGCACCCTAATACAGGGGGGAGGCGCTGAAGCTTTCTTT. Residues: CASTLIQGGGAEAFF. The chain recombines TRBV6-6 with TRBJ1-1, with 8 bases lining up with TRBD1. Germline trimming cut 7 bases from V and 6 bases from J; bases unmatched to any gene: 13. The CDR3 sequence is 15 residues long. CDR1 MNHNY and CDR2 SVGAGI come from the germline V gene (reference sequence).

The chain recombines TRBV29-1 with TRBJ1-5; 10 bases line up with TRBD1. From germline, CDR1 is SQVTM and CDR2 ANQGSEA. The V gene end was trimmed by 3 bases and the J gene end by 5 bases; junction bases not matched to a gene: 10. The length of the CDR3 is 16 residues. CDR3 region: CSVEATGGYLYQPQHF. CDR3 nucleotide sequence: TGCAGCGTTGAGGCGACAGGGGGCTATCTTTATCAGCCCCAGCATTTT.

The chain carries TRBV23-1 and TRBJ1-5; tentatively, D is TRBD1 (6 bases). Being an ORF, TRBV23-1 has a function that is uncertain. V gave up 8 bases and J gave up 7 bases, with 18 bases separating them. The CDR3 runs 14 residues. The CDR3 region is CASPNRGSEQPQHF. CDR3 bases: TGCGCCAGCCCGAATAGGGGGTCCGAACAGCCCCAGCATTTT.

V usage is TRBV28 and J usage is TRBJ1-2; D is perhaps TRBD1 (5 bases). The V end lost 5 bases, the J end lost 5 bases, and 9 bases lay between the germline ends. The CDR3 loop spans 12 amino acids. CDR1 and CDR2 (germline): MDHEN, SYDVKM. The CDR3 loop is CASSDSHYGYTF. CDR3 coding DNA: TGTGCCAGCAGTGACAGTCATTATGGCTACACCTTC.

This clone was recorded only once. The V gene is TRBV7-8, the J gene TRBJ2-7; the match to TRBD2 covers 11 bases. The junction had 8 bases not matched to a gene; V was cut back by 5 bases and J by 5 bases. Germline CDR1 reads SGHVS; CDR2 reads FQNEAQ. The CDR3 is 15 amino acids. CDR3 in amino acids: CASSKLAGVLHEQYF. Written as DNA, the CDR3 is TGTGCCAGCAGCAAACTAGCGGGGGTCCTCCACGAGCAGTACTTC. Full variable domain (outside the CDR3, taken from reference TRBV7-8 and TRBJ2-7): GAGVSQSPRYKVAKRGQDVALRCDPISGHVSLFWYQQALGQGPEFLTYFQNEAQLDKSGLPSDRFFAERPEGSVSTLKIQRTQQEDSAVYLCASSKLAGVLHEQYFGPGTRLTVT.

The genes are TRBV7-9 and TRBJ2-2, with D possibly matching TRBD2 (5 bases). V lost 6 bases and J 7 bases, leaving 9 bases between the germline ends. The germline gives CDR1 SEHNR, CDR2 FQNEAQ (reference sequence). This CDR3 region has 12 residues. CDR3 protein: CASSIGGGELFF. The CDR3, as DNA: TGTGCCAGCAGTATCGGAGGCGGGGAGCTGTTTTTT.

The V and J genes are TRBV2 and TRBJ1-5, with no clear D. The CDR3 has 13 residues. Trimming pared 2 bases from V and 2 bases from J, leaving 4 bases between. Germline V gives CDR1 SNHLY, CDR2 FYNNEI. Written as DNA, the CDR3 is TGTGCCAGCAGTGAATCGGGCAATCAGCCCCAGCATTTT. Protein product: CASSESGNQPQHF. The complete variable domain, with remaining parts taken from reference TRBV2 and TRBJ1-5, reads EPEVTQTPSHQVTQMGQEVILRCVPISNHLYFYWYRQILGQKVEFLVSFYNNEISEKSEIFDDQFSVERPDGSNFTLKIRSTKLEDSAMYFCASSESGNQPQHFGDGTRLSIL.

This clone was picked up one time. The gene calls are TRBV9 and TRBJ2-7; the match to TRBD1 covers 7 bases. Germline loops: CDR1 SGDLS, CDR2 YYNGEE. The CDR3 totals 15 residues. Trimming took 0 bases from V and 2 from J; bases not matched to a gene: 5. The CDR3 loop is CASSVGAQGAYEQYF. CDR3 sequence (DNA): TGTGCCAGCAGCGTAGGTGCCCAGGGGGCCTACGAGCAGTACTTC.

This sequence joins TRBV19 and TRBJ1-1, with 8 bases lining up with TRBD1. Trimming cost V 4 bases and J 4 bases; bases outside gene matches: 5. CDR3 size: 14 residues. Germline values: CDR1 LNHDA, CDR2 SQIVND (reference sequence). CDR3 amino acids: CASSTRGRFTEAFF. CDR3 DNA sequence: TGTGCCAGTAGTACCAGGGGGCGTTTCACTGAAGCTTTCTTT. Full variable domain (remainder filled in from reference TRBV19 and TRBJ1-1): DGGITQSPKYLFRKEGQNVTLSCEQNLNHDAMYWYRQDPGQGLRLIYYSQIVNDFQKGDIAEGYSVSREKKESFPLTVTSAQKNPTAFYLCASSTRGRFTEAFFGQGTRLTVV.

This chain joins TRBV6-5 and TRBJ2-7, with TRBD1 identical over 7 bases. Germline CDR1 and CDR2: MNHEY and SVGAGI. Trimming cost V 5 bases and J 6 bases; bases outside gene matches: 10. The CDR3 length is 14 residues. The CDR3 here is CASSTTGLTGEQYF. For the CDR3, the DNA is TGTGCCAGCAGTACGACAGGGCTAACGGGCGAGCAGTACTTC.

The chain combines TRBV7-9 with TRBJ2-3; 7 bases agree with TRBD1. The CDR3 has 15 amino acids. V was clipped by 1 base and J by 0 bases; unmatched bases: 1. Germline values: CDR1 SEHNR, CDR2 FQNEAQ (reference sequence). The CDR3 bases are TGTGCCAGCAGCTTAGTGGGACAGAGCACAGATACGCAGTATTTT. Translating gives CASSLVGQSTDTQYF.

The rearrangement uses TRBV29-1 and TRBJ2-2; D might be TRBD1 (5 bases). V lost 3 bases and J 5 bases, leaving 10 bases between the germline ends. This CDR3 has 13 amino acids. Germline CDR1 is SQVTM and CDR2 is ANQGSEA. Written as DNA, the CDR3 is TGCAGCGTTGAGCCTCAGGGAACCGGGGAGCTGTTTTTT. Translation gives CSVEPQGTGELFF.

The V gene is TRBV2, the J gene TRBJ2-3; 9 nucleotides agree with TRBD2. V was clipped by 5 bases and J by 3 bases; unmatched bases: 12. Looked up from germline, CDR1 is SNHLY and CDR2 is FYNNEI. The CDR3 covers 17 residues. Written as DNA, the CDR3 is TGTGCCAGCAGTCCCTTAGGGCGGGGGGGCGGTACAGATACGCAGTATTTT. This gives the protein CASSPLGRGGGTDTQYF.